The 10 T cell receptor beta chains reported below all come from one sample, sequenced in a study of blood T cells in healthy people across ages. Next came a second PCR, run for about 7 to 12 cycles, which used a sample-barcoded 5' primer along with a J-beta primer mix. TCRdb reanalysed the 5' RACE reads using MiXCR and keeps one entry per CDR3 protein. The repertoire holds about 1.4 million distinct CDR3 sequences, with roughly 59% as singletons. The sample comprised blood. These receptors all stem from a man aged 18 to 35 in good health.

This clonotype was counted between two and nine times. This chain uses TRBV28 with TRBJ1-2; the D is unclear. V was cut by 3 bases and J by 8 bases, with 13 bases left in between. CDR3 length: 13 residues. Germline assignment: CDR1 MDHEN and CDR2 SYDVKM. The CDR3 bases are TGTGCCAGCAGTTTTATGCTGACGGAAGGCTACACCTTC. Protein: CASSFMLTEGYTF.

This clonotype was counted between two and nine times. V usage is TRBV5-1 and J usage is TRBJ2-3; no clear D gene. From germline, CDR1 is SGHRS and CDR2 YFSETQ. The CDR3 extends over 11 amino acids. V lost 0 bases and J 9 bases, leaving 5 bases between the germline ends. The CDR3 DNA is TGCGCCAGCAGCTTGGGATGGACGCAGTATTTT. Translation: CASSLGWTQYF.

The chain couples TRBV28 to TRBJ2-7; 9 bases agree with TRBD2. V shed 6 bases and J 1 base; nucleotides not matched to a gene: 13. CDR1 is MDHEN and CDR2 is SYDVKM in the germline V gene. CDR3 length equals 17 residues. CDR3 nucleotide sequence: TGTGCCAGCAGCCCAATTACCCTAGCGGGGCGTTCCTACGAGCAGTACTTC. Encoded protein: CASSPITLAGRSYEQYF.

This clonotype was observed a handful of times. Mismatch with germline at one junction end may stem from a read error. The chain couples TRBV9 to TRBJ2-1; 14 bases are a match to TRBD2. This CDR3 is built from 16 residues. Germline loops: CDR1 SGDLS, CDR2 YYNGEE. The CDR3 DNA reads TGTGCTAGCAGCGCCCGGACTAGCGGGGGGTACAATGAGCAGTTCTTC. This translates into CASSARTSGGYNEQFF.

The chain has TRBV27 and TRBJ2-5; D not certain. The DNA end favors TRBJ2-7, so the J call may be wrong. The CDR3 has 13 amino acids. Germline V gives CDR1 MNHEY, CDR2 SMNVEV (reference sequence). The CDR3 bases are TGTGCCAGCCGCCCCTCCAGCGACCACGAGCAGTACTTC. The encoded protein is CASRPSSDHEQYF.

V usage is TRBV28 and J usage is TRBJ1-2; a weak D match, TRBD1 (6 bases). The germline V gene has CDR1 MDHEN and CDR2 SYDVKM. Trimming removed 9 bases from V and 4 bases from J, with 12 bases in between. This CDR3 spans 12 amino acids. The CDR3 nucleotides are TGTGCCAGTCGACAGGCCACCTATGGCTACACCTTC. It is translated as CASRQATYGYTF.

DNA of the CDR3: TGTGCCAGCAGCCATATCCAACCGGGACAGAATCCCTATGGCTACACCTTC. It is translated as CASSHIQPGQNPYGYTF. This chain uses TRBV14 with TRBJ1-2, with 7 bases identical to TRBD1. CDR3 length: 17 residues. Germline lookup yields CDR1 SGHDN and CDR2 FVKESK. V shed 3 bases and J 4 bases; nucleotides not matched to a gene: 14.

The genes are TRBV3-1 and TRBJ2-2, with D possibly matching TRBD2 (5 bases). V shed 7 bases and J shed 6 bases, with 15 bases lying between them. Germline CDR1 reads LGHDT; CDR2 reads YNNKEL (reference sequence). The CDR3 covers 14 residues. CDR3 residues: CASNVRGSAGELFF. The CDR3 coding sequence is TGTGCCAGCAACGTCCGGGGTAGCGCCGGGGAGCTGTTTTTT.

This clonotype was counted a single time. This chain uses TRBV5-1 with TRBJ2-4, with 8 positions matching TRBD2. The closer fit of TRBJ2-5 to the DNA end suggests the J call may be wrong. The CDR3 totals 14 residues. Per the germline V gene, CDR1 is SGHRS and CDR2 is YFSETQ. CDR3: CASSEGTRRETQYF. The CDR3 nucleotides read TGCGCCAGCAGCGAGGGGACTAGGCGGGAGACCCAGTACTTC.

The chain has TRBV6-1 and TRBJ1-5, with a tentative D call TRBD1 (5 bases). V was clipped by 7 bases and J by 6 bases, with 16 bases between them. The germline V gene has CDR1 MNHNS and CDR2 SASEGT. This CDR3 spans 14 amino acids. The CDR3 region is CASTERGGTQPQHF. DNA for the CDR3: TGTGCCAGCACCGAAAGGGGAGGGACTCAGCCCCAGCATTTT.